These T cell receptor beta chains were read from a single sample in a study of shared clonotypes between healthy human individuals. Only in-frame clones appear in the TCRdb table, and some are missing; sequencing was by immunoSEQ multiplex PCR. The sample contains approximately 470,000 clones, around four fifths of which appear only once. Sequenced: PBMCs. The source of these receptors is a middle-aged woman in good health. Some clones in this sample may be carry-over from other donors' samples. CDR3s include the opening cysteine and the closing phenylalanine or tryptophan. D genes are given only for firm matches. Clone size is not always given. Where it is, it says once, few, many or a class for expanded clones.

TRBV7-9,TRBJ2-3,TRBD2,.,CASNPLTSGSSDTQYF,TGTGCCAGCAACCCTCTGACTAGCGGGAGCTCAGATACGCAGTATTTT
TRBV5-1,TRBJ1-6,.,.,CASSLGQGERNSPLHF,TGCGCCAGCAGCTTGGGGCAGGGCGAAAGGAATTCACCCCTCCACTTT
TRBV7-3,TRBJ2-5,.,.,CASSLRPQETQYF,TGTGCCAGCAGCTTAAGACCCCAAGAGACCCAGTACTTC
TRBV15,TRBJ1-5,.,.,CATSSRLGRGGNQPQHF,TGTGCCACCAGCAGCAGGCTCGGGAGGGGCGGCAATCAGCCCCAGCATTTT
TRBV18,TRBJ1-6,TRBD1,.,CASSPRQGSSNSPLHF,TGTGCCAGCTCACCCCGACAGGGAAGTTCCAATTCACCCCTCCACTTT
TRBV6-6,TRBJ2-7,.,.,CASSQQAPQQYF,TGTGCCAGCAGTCAGCAGGCACCCCAGCAGTACTTC
TRBV27,TRBJ2-7,TRBD2,.,CASKLGTSGGYEQYF,TGTGCCAGCAAATTAGGGACTAGCGGGGGTTACGAGCAGTACTTC
TRBV30,TRBJ2-1,TRBD2,.,CAWSVLTSANNEQFF,TGTGCCTGGAGTGTACTGACTAGCGCCAACAATGAGCAGTTCTTC
TRBV18,TRBJ1-2,.,.,CASSPGSTANYGYTF,TGTGCCAGCTCACCAGGGTCTACAGCTAACTATGGCTACACCTTC
TRBV6-1,TRBJ2-1,TRBD2,.,CASSDFGGTSLPLQFF,TGTGCCAGCAGTGATTTCGGCGGGACTAGCTTGCCATTGCAGTTCTTC
TRBV29-1,TRBJ2-3,.,.,CSVELSTDTQYF,TGCAGCGTTGAACTCAGCACAGATACGCAGTATTTT
TRBV19,TRBJ2-6,TRBD1,.,CASSGTGGLSGANVLTF,TGTGCCAGTAGTGGGACAGGGGGCCTCTCTGGGGCCAACGTCCTGACTTTC
TRBV7-9,TRBJ1-1,.,.,CASSLTGPPEAFF,TGTGCCAGCAGCTTAACAGGGCCCCCTGAAGCTTTCTTT
TRBV5-6,TRBJ2-5,.,.,CASSLPPGETQYF,TGTGCCAGCAGCTTGCCGCCGGGGGAGACCCAGTACTTC
TRBV6-1,TRBJ2-3,TRBD2,.,CASSGVAGADTQYF,TGTGCCAGCAGTGGTGTAGCGGGAGCGGATACGCAGTATTTT
TRBV4-1,TRBJ1-6,.,.,CASSQAGTPNARRSPLHF,TGCGCCAGCAGCCAAGCCGGGACACCCAACGCAAGGCGTTCACCCCTCCACTTT
TRBV18,TRBJ2-3,.,.,CASSPGQVGTDTQYF,TGTGCCAGCTCACCGGGCCAGGTCGGCACAGATACGCAGTATTTT
TRBV7-3,TRBJ2-2,.,.,CASSLSAGGELFF,TGTGCCAGCAGCTTATCGGCCGGCGGGGAGCTGTTTTTT
TRBV2,TRBJ1-4,.,.,CASRPLGQIEKLFF,TGTGCCAGCAGGCCATTAGGCCAGATTGAAAAACTGTTTTTT
TRBV29-1,TRBJ2-5,TRBD2,.,CSVGLAETQYF,TGCAGCGTTGGACTAGCGGAGACCCAGTACTTC
TRBV5-4,TRBJ1-5,.,once,CASSSLRDYSNQPQHF,TGTGCCAGCAGCTCCCTCCGTGACTATAGCAATCAGCCCCAGCATTTT
TRBV20-1,TRBJ1-1,.,once,CSARLSTEAFF,TGCAGTGCTAGACTTTCCACTGAAGCTTTCTTT
TRBV7-2,TRBJ2-1,.,.,CASSFGGGEQFF,TGTGCCAGCAGCTTCGGGGGCGGTGAGCAGTTCTTC
TRBV29-1,TRBJ1-2,.,few,CSVELPVFGYTF,TGCAGCGTTGAATTGCCGGTTTTTGGCTACACCTTC
TRBV27,TRBJ2-2,.,.,CASSLSLDEEDGELFF,TGTGCCAGCAGTTTATCGTTGGACGAAGAAGACGGGGAGCTGTTTTTT
TRBV30,TRBJ1-2,.,.,CAWSVGGANGYTF,TGTGCCTGGAGTGTAGGGGGGGCTAATGGCTACACCTTC
TRBV15,TRBJ1-1,TRBD1,.,CATSRGLDRVAFF,TGTGCCACCAGCAGGGGACTGGACAGGGTAGCTTTCTTT
TRBV7-2,TRBJ1-2,TRBD1,few,CASSPRPTGAHYGYTF,TGTGCCAGCAGTCCAAGGCCAACAGGGGCGCACTATGGCTACACCTTC
TRBV19,TRBJ2-3,TRBD2,.,CASSAGAFTDTQYF,TGTGCCAGTTCAGCGGGAGCATTCACAGATACGCAGTATTTT
TRBV6-5,TRBJ2-2,.,.,CASSYRDGYTGELFF,TGTGCCAGCAGTTACCGGGACGGCTACACCGGGGAGCTGTTTTTT
TRBV27,TRBJ2-7,TRBD2,.,CASSLSKGSGGEQYF,TGTGCCAGCAGTTTATCGAAAGGGTCGGGGGGCGAGCAGTACTTC
TRBV7-8,TRBJ2-1,.,many,CASSLAPWGDEQFF,TGTGCCAGCAGCTTAGCGCCCTGGGGGGATGAGCAGTTCTTC
TRBV7-3,TRBJ2-1,TRBD2,.,CASSLAGGWHEQFF,TGTGCCAGCAGCTTAGCGGGAGGTTGGCATGAGCAGTTCTTC
TRBV30,TRBJ2-7,TRBD1,.,CAWTTGQPSYEQYF,TGTGCCTGGACTACGGGACAGCCCTCCTACGAGCAGTACTTC
TRBV6-1,TRBJ2-2,.,.,CASSGQQNTGELFF,TGTGCCAGCAGCGGACAGCAGAACACCGGGGAGCTGTTTTTT
TRBV12-5,TRBJ1-2,.,.,CASGLVPGDGYTF,TGTGCTAGTGGTTTGGTCCCGGGAGATGGCTACACCTTC
TRBV4-1,TRBJ2-1,.,.,CASSQVIQGTYNEQFF,TGCGCCAGCAGCCAAGTAATACAGGGCACCTACAATGAGCAGTTCTTC
TRBV9,TRBJ1-6,TRBD1,.,CASSVARDRGWNSPLHF,TGTGCCAGCAGCGTAGCCCGGGACAGGGGATGGAATTCACCCCTCCACTTT
TRBV19,TRBJ2-7,.,.,CASSFQWADGYEQYF,TGTGCCAGTAGTTTTCAGTGGGCTGACGGATACGAGCAGTACTTC
TRBV6-5,TRBJ1-1,TRBD1,.,CASSTDRGSTEAFF,TGTGCCAGCAGTACCGACAGGGGGTCCACTGAAGCTTTCTTT
TRBV7-3,TRBJ1-1,.,.,CASSLQRNTEAFF,TGTGCCAGCAGCTTACAACGGAACACTGAAGCTTTCTTT
TRBV11-2,TRBJ1-5,.,.,CASSLDGQRNQPQHF,TGTGCCAGCAGCTTAGATGGACAGCGTAATCAGCCCCAGCATTTT
TRBV29-1,TRBJ1-1,.,.,CSVVVQVNTEAFF,TGCAGCGTTGTAGTACAGGTGAACACTGAAGCTTTCTTT
TRBV2,TRBJ1-6,.,.,CASSDRGYNSPLHF,TGTGCCAGCAGTGACCGGGGGTATAATTCACCCCTCCACTTT
TRBV11-2,TRBJ2-1,.,few,CASSLGRGPEQFF,TGTGCCAGCAGCTTAGGCAGGGGTCCTGAGCAGTTCTTC
TRBV12-5,TRBJ2-3,.,.,CASGSVTDTQYF,TGTGCTAGCGGGAGCGTCACAGATACGCAGTATTTT
TRBV4-2,TRBJ2-1,.,.,CASSPRGSRSYNEQFF,TGTGCCAGCAGCCCCCGGGGTAGCCGGAGCTACAATGAGCAGTTCTTC